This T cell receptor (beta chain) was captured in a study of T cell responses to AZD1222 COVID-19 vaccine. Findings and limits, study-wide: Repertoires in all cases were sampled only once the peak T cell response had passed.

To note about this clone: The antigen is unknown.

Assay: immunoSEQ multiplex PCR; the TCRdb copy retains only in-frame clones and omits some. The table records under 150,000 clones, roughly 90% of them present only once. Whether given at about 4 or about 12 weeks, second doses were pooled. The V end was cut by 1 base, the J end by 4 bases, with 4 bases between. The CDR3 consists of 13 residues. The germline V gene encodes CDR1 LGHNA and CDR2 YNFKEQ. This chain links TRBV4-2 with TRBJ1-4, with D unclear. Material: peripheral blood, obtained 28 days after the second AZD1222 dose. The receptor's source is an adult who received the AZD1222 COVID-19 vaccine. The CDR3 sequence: CASSQGDNEKLFF. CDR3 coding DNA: TGTGCCAGCAGCCAAGGGGATAATGAAAAACTGTTTTTT.